This T cell receptor beta chain was captured in a study of shared clonotypes between healthy human individuals. Regarding this clone: Its antigen is not known.

Notes on the study in general: Rarefaction analysis demonstrated incomplete sorted-subset sequencing notwithstanding large depth.

This CDR3 is built from 16 residues. The germline gives CDR1 SGDLS, CDR2 YYNGEE. With 0 bases removed from V and 1 base from J, the gap between germline ends came to 11 bases. Genomic DNA of each subset was evenly split across several immunoSEQ plates. This table comes from immunoSEQ multiplex PCR, and its TCRdb copy is limited to in-frame clones, with some not included. Seen here are about 96,000 clones, almost 70% observed once, and the top ten hold roughly 49%. V usage is TRBV9 and J usage is TRBJ2-1, with D possibly TRBD2 on 5 matching bases. The source is a man aged 25-45 years in good health. Sequencing was done on a sample of memory CD8+ T cells sorted from blood. Subset reported: CD45RO+ cells pooled with CCR7-negative TemRA cells. The CDR3 nucleotides are TGTGCCAGCAGCGTAGGGGGAGCGGAGTCCTACAATGAGCAGTTCTTC. Translating gives CASSVGGAESYNEQFF.